The 30 T cell receptor beta chains below were found in one sample sequenced in a study of human T cells and chemical hapten exposure. Each CDR3 protein gets one entry after TCRdb re-called the RACE reads with MiXCR. The repertoire has around 380,000 distinct CDR3 sequences, more than 4.5% of them found once; the top ten carry 2% to 2.5%. This sample's time point: patch test 1, 2 weeks after DPC sensitization. Regarding treatment: therapeutic diphenylcyclopropenone sensitization with weekly scalp DPC. Sequences were derived from whole blood, sampled in connection with sensitization to the hapten diphenylcyclopropenone (DPC). The origin of the receptors is a woman aged 45-60 years with alopecia areata. Some clones in this sample may be carry-over from other donors' samples.

The J gene is TRBJ2-5, the V gene TRBV7-9, with 9 bases identical to TRBD2. Germline-derived CDR1 and CDR2 are SEHNR and FQNEAQ (reference sequence). The CDR3 totals 14 residues. V shed 3 bases and J 3 bases; nucleotides not matched to a gene: 2. This CDR3 is CASSFPSGKETQYF. The CDR3 DNA is TGTGCCAGCAGCTTCCCTAGCGGGAAAGAGACCCAGTACTTC.

In its sample, this clonotype was seen a few times. The chain carries TRBV11-2 and TRBJ1-1, with a weak D call TRBD1 (6 bases). V was pared by 2 bases and J by 7 bases, with 17 bases between. Germline V gene sequence: CDR1 SGHAT, CDR2 FQNNGV. The CDR3 runs 15 residues. CDR3 in DNA: TGTGCCAGCAGCTTAAGCAAGGGGGAAAAGGGTGAAGCTTTCTTT. Its protein is CASSLSKGEKGEAFF.

V is TRBV15 and J is TRBJ2-3, with TRBD2 matching over 9 bases. J gave up 4 bases and V 7 bases, and 12 bases lay outside the gene matches. The germline CDR1 and CDR2 sequences are LNHNV and YYDKDF (reference sequence). This CDR3 has 16 amino acids. CDR3 residues: CATNSKASGMSDTQYF. CDR3 in DNA: TGTGCCACCAATTCAAAGGCTAGCGGGATGTCAGATACGCAGTATTTT.

This clonotype has a count of ten or more. The rearrangement joins TRBV6-5 to TRBJ2-7, with D possibly TRBD1 on 6 matching bases. V was shortened by 4 bases and J by 5 bases, with 9 bases between the two germline ends. The germline V gene encodes CDR1 MNHEY and CDR2 SVGAGI. The CDR3 has 12 amino acids. The CDR3 region is CASSFRGNEQYF. The CDR3, as DNA: TGTGCCAGCAGTTTTAGGGGGAACGAGCAGTACTTC.

This rearrangement joins TRBV12-3 or TRBV12-4 to TRBJ2-1; TRBD1 agrees at 7 bases. This CDR3 has 15 amino acids. V shed 5 bases and J 5 bases; nucleotides not matched to a gene: 9. DNA for the CDR3: TGTGCCAGCAGTGAGGGGGCGCTTCTCAACAATGAGCAGTTCTTC. Protein: CASSEGALLNNEQFF.

This clonotype occurred many times. The rearrangement links TRBV27 to TRBJ2-3, with D unresolved. The germline gives CDR1 MNHEY, CDR2 SMNVEV (reference sequence). The germline V and J ends were trimmed by 8 bases and 4 bases, with 19 bases remaining between them. CDR3 length: 15 residues. Here the CDR3 DNA reads TGTGCCAGCGGAAGACGCGGCGACTCCCCAGATACGCAGTATTTT. This codes for CASGRRGDSPDTQYF.

This clonotype came up many times. The CDR3: CASTKTVDGHGYTF. In DNA form, the CDR3 reads TGTGCCAGCACAAAGACAGTTGATGGACATGGCTACACCTTC. The gene calls are TRBV6-2 or TRBV6-3 and TRBJ1-2, with a weak D call TRBD1 (5 bases). Germline V CDR1 and CDR2: MNHEY, SVGEGT. This CDR3 has 14 residues. Trimming left V 7 bases short and J 6 bases short, with 18 bases between.

In its sample, this clonotype was seen many times. The chain uses TRBV15 and TRBJ1-5; TRBD1 is a possible D gene (6 bases). The CDR3 length is 14 residues. Trimming took 0 bases from V and 8 from J, leaving 11 bases between them. Germline V gene data show CDR1 as LNHNV and CDR2 as YYDKDF (reference sequence). The CDR3 spells CATSRDRGGKPQHF. The CDR3 DNA reads TGTGCCACCAGCAGAGACAGGGGAGGGAAGCCCCAGCATTTT.

This chain links TRBV6-5 with TRBJ1-3; no clear D gene. The CDR3 has 14 residues. Per the germline V gene, CDR1 is MNHEY and CDR2 is SVGAGI. The V end lost 0 bases, the J end lost 4 bases, and 7 bases lay between the germline ends. The CDR3 region has the DNA TGTGCCAGCAGTTACTCGCCCTTGGGAAACACCATATATTTT. Its translation is CASSYSPLGNTIYF.

This clonotype has a count of ten or more. J is TRBJ2-3 and V is TRBV12-3 or TRBV12-4; D uncertain. The CDR3 runs to 14 residues. V lost 1 base to trimming and J lost 7 bases, with 12 bases between them. In DNA, the CDR3 is TGTGCCAGCAGTTTAGGGGGTATGGCAAATACGCAGTATTTT. Protein sequence: CASSLGGMANTQYF.

In the case of this clonotype: This sequence may be a read error, since a much larger clone differs from it by one base. The rearrangement uses TRBV13 and TRBJ2-7; no reliable D call. This CDR3 is built from 11 residues. Germline loops: CDR1 PRHDT, CDR2 FYEKMQ (reference sequence). The ends were cut back, 4 bases at V and 5 bases at J, with 6 bases in the middle. DNA of the CDR3: TGTGCCAGCAGCTCCCACGACGAGCAGTACTTC. Its translation: CASSSHDEQYF.

This clonotype was detected many times. The chain joins TRBV19 to TRBJ1-2; D perhaps matches TRBD1 (5 bases). CDR3 size: 13 residues. CDR1 and CDR2 (germline): LNHDA, SQIVND (reference sequence). V was trimmed by 8 bases and J by 4 bases, leaving 14 bases between them. The DNA of the CDR3 is TGTGCCAGTCTCGGGGCCCACGTCTATGGCTACACCTTC. It codes for CASLGAHVYGYTF.

The table lists this clonotype with many counts. The DNA of the CDR3 is TGTGCCAGCACGAGGAAGGTCCCTGAGGGCTACACCTTC. Its translation is CASTRKVPEGYTF. V is TRBV6-6 and J is TRBJ1-2; D uncertain. The length of the CDR3 is 13 residues. From germline, CDR1 is MNHNY and CDR2 SVGAGI (reference sequence). The V end was cut by 7 bases, the J end by 8 bases, with 17 bases between.

This clonotype showed up many times. This chain links TRBV5-6 with TRBJ1-2; D is perhaps TRBD1 (5 bases). From germline, CDR1 is SGHDT and CDR2 YYEEEE. V shed 2 bases and J shed 4 bases, with 9 bases lying between them. The CDR3 consists of 13 residues. CDR3 in DNA: TGTGCCAGCAGCTTTCCAGACAGCTATGGCTACACCTTC. It is translated as CASSFPDSYGYTF. Supplemented by reference TRBV5-6 and TRBJ1-2, the full variable domain reads DAGVTQSPTHLIKTRGQQVTLRCSPKSGHDTVSWYQQALGQGPQFIFQYYEEEERQRGNFPDRFSGHQFPNYSSELNVNALLLGDSALYLCASSFPDSYGYTFGSGTRLTVV.

This sequence joins TRBV2 and TRBJ1-5; tentative D call: TRBD1 (5 bases). The CDR3 has 14 residues. V lost 2 bases to trimming and J lost 7 bases, with 12 bases between them. Germline CDR1 reads SNHLY; CDR2 reads FYNNEI. The CDR3 DNA reads TGTGCCAGCAGTGAATGGGGAGGGGAGCAGCCCCAGCATTTT. It codes for CASSEWGGEQPQHF.

This clonotype was seen at least ten times. The chain is built from TRBV11-2 and TRBJ2-5, with TRBD1 matching over 10 bases. J gave up 4 bases and V 5 bases, and 7 bases lay outside the gene matches. Per germline, CDR1 SGHAT and CDR2 FQNNGV. CDR3 length equals 15 residues. The CDR3 sequence is CASSPGQGGTETQYF. The CDR3 coding sequence is TGTGCCAGCAGCCCAGGACAGGGGGGCACAGAGACCCAGTACTTC.

This clonotype has a count of ten or more. This chain links TRBV27 with TRBJ2-7; TRBD2 is a possible D gene (6 bases). The CDR3 covers 15 residues. V was trimmed by 5 bases and J by 4 bases, leaving 18 bases between them. Per germline, CDR1 MNHEY and CDR2 SMNVEV (reference sequence). CDR3 bases: TGTGCCAGCAGTCCCTCCGGAGGGACTTTGTACGAGCAGTACTTC. This encodes CASSPSGGTLYEQYF.

This clonotype was counted only a few times. The chain links TRBV10-3 to TRBJ1-1; 11 bases agree with TRBD1. The CDR3 has 14 amino acids. J gave up 5 bases and V 4 bases, and 3 bases lay outside the gene matches. The germline CDR1 and CDR2 sequences are ENHRY and SYGVKD. The CDR3 loop reads CAISAGTGGTEAFF. In nucleotides, the CDR3 is TGTGCCATCAGTGCCGGGACAGGGGGGACTGAAGCTTTCTTT.

V gene TRBV4-3 combines with J gene TRBJ2-6; 10 bases line up with TRBD1. CDR1 and CDR2 from the germline V gene are LGHNA and YSLEER. This CDR3 is built from 18 residues. With V trimmed by 3 bases and J by 3 bases, 8 bases remained unmatched. CDR3 in amino acids: CASSHGTGVVGGANVLTF. CDR3 coding DNA: TGCGCCAGCAGCCACGGGACAGGGGTAGTCGGTGGGGCCAACGTCCTGACTTTC.

The sample holds many counts of this clonotype. The chain has TRBV12-3 or TRBV12-4 and TRBJ2-3; D is ambiguous. V lost 2 bases and J lost 10, with 13 bases in between. This CDR3 has 13 residues. CDR3: CASSLSASRAQYF. CDR3 nucleotide sequence: TGTGCCAGCAGTTTATCGGCCTCCCGGGCGCAGTATTTT.

This clonotype was seen ten or more times. V usage is TRBV7-8 and J usage is TRBJ2-1; D is uncertain. CDR1 and CDR2 from the germline V gene are SGHVS and FQNEAQ. This CDR3 has 16 residues. The V end was cut by 1 base, the J end by 1 base, with 11 bases between. The CDR3 region has the DNA TGTGCCAGCAGCTTAGGAACTGCAGGATCCTACAATGAGCAGTTCTTC. It yields the protein CASSLGTAGSYNEQFF.

In its sample, this clonotype was seen many times. The rearrangement links TRBV5-1 to TRBJ1-1; no reliable D call. The CDR3 has 14 residues. V was shortened by 0 bases and J by 1 base, with 7 bases between the two germline ends. The germline V gene encodes CDR1 SGHRS and CDR2 YFSETQ. The CDR3 here is CASSLEDPNTEAFF. The DNA of the CDR3 is TGCGCCAGCAGCTTGGAGGACCCGAACACTGAAGCTTTCTTT.

There are many counts of this clonotype. The chain couples TRBV19 to TRBJ2-3; either TRBD1 or TRBD2 may supply D (5 bases each). Germline assignment: CDR1 LNHDA and CDR2 SQIVND (reference sequence). This CDR3 has 16 amino acids. V lost 5 bases and J lost 0, with 15 bases in between. The CDR3 coding sequence is TGTGCCAGTAGTCTGGGGACGGGATATAGCACAGATACGCAGTATTTT. Translated, it gives CASSLGTGYSTDTQYF.

This clonotype turned up a few times. The genes are TRBV5-1 and TRBJ1-2; 8 bases agree with TRBD1. V trimming: 5 bases; J trimming: 6 bases; junction bases outside the gene matches: 9. Germline V gene sequence: CDR1 SGHRS, CDR2 YFSETQ. CDR3 length equals 14 residues. The CDR3 DNA sequence: TGCGCCAGCAGTACATCCGGGACAGGCGATGGCTACACCTTC. This encodes CASSTSGTGDGYTF.

This clonotype has only a few counts. The J gene is TRBJ2-3, the V gene TRBV4-2, with TRBD2 matching 9 bases. The CDR3 runs to 16 residues. CDR1 and CDR2 from the germline V gene are LGHNA and YNFKEQ. The V and J ends lost 4 bases and 4 bases, in that order; junction bases with no gene match: 9. The CDR3 sequence: CASSLFSGRYPDTQYF. The CDR3 bases are TGTGCCAGCAGCCTCTTTAGCGGGAGATACCCAGATACGCAGTATTTT.

This clonotype was detected a few times. For the CDR3, the DNA is TGTGCCAGCAGTCGGGACAGGGTATCTTCACCCCTCCACTTT. Its protein is CASSRDRVSSPLHF. J is TRBJ1-6 and V is TRBV12-3 or TRBV12-4, with 9 positions matching TRBD1. The V gene end was trimmed by 5 bases and the J gene end by 9 bases; junction bases not matched to a gene: 5. The CDR3 sequence is 14 residues long.

This clonotype was observed at least ten times. The chain is built from TRBV6-2 or TRBV6-3 and TRBJ2-7; tentative D call: TRBD1 (5 bases). CDR1 and CDR2 from the germline V gene are MNHEY and SVGEGT. Deletions cut 2 bases from V and 2 bases from J, with 10 bases between. CDR3 length: 14 amino acids. In DNA, the CDR3 is TGTGCCAGCAGTTACGGTCAGGGCCCCTACGAGCAGTACTTC. Translating it yields CASSYGQGPYEQYF.

The table lists this clonotype with many counts. V and J are TRBV6-5 and TRBJ2-1; maybe TRBD1 (5 bases). Germline V gene data show CDR1 as MNHEY and CDR2 as SVGAGI. The CDR3 spans 14 residues. The V and J ends lost 8 bases and 2 bases respectively, with 13 bases between them. The CDR3 reads CASSGQGPYNEQFF. CDR3 nucleotide sequence: TGTGCCAGCTCCGGGCAGGGTCCCTACAATGAGCAGTTCTTC.

In this sample, this clonotype turned up a few times. The chain is built from TRBV2 and TRBJ1-1; D not resolved. Germline V gene data show CDR1 as SNHLY and CDR2 as FYNNEI. V lost 1 base, J lost 5 bases, and 11 bases lay in between. The CDR3 extends over 14 amino acids. The CDR3 protein is CASSEGVRGTEAFF. The CDR3 region has the DNA TGTGCCAGCAGTGAAGGGGTACGAGGGACTGAAGCTTTCTTT.

This clonotype occurred many times. The chain recombines TRBV20-1 with TRBJ1-2, with a tentative D call TRBD1 (6 bases). The CDR3 contains 14 residues. The germline CDR1 and CDR2 sequences are DFQATT and SNEGSKA (reference sequence). Trimming removed 0 bases at V and 4 bases at J, with 12 bases between. The CDR3 sequence is CSAREQGWAYGYTF. The CDR3 region has the DNA TGCAGTGCTAGAGAGCAGGGGTGGGCCTATGGCTACACCTTC.